These 10 T cell receptor beta chains share one sample of origin, sequenced in a study of blood T cell repertoires in COVID-19. Assay: immunoSEQ multiplex PCR; the TCRdb copy retains only in-frame clones and omits some. The data contain fewer than 150,000 clones, around 90% of them singletons. Sample: peripheral blood. The receptors come from a human donor in a cohort sampled during active COVID-19.

The chain carries TRBV7-2 and TRBJ2-5; TRBD2 is a possible D gene (7 bases). The V end lost 4 bases, the J end lost 1 base, and 13 bases lay between the germline ends. Germline assignment: CDR1 SGHTA and CDR2 FQGNSA. The CDR3 contains 15 residues. The CDR3 nucleotides are TGTGCCAGCAGCTGGGTGGCGGGGGCCCAAGAGACCCAGTACTTC. Amino acids: CASSWVAGAQETQYF. Combining the CDR3 with reference TRBV7-2 and TRBJ2-5 gives the whole variable domain GAGVSQSPSNKVTEKGKDVELRCDPISGHTALYWYRQSLGQGLEFLIYFQGNSAPDKSGLPSDRFSAERTGGSVSTLTIQRTQQEDSAVYLCASSWVAGAQETQYFGPGTRLLVL.

The chain has TRBV28 and TRBJ1-5; 8 bases line up with TRBD1. Germline V gene lookup returns CDR1 MDHEN and CDR2 SYDVKM. The CDR3 has 14 residues. V lost 6 bases to trimming and J lost 3 bases; unmatched junction nucleotides: 4. In DNA form, the CDR3 reads TGTGCCAGCAGAATGGACAGGGTCAATCAGCCCCAGCATTTT. It translates to CASRMDRVNQPQHF.

The V call is TRBV5-1, the J call TRBJ2-1; D gene ambiguous. Germline-derived CDR1 and CDR2 are SGHRS and YFSETQ. Trimming removed 0 bases from V and 4 bases from J, with 11 bases in between. The CDR3 consists of 15 residues. The CDR3 nucleotides read TGCGCCAGCAGCTTGGAGCGAGCCGGTTACAATGAGCAGTTCTTC. Protein product: CASSLERAGYNEQFF.

The chain carries TRBV7-9 and TRBJ2-5; D not certain. V lost 3 bases to trimming and J lost 5 bases, with 4 bases between them. This CDR3 has 11 residues. Germline CDR1 reads SEHNR; CDR2 reads FQNEAQ (reference sequence). The CDR3 reads CASSFSETQYF. The CDR3 region has the DNA TGTGCCAGCAGCTTTAGTGAGACCCAGTACTTC.

CDR3 amino acids: CASSRDRQETQYF. In DNA form, the CDR3 reads TGTGCCAGCAGTCGGGACAGGCAAGAGACCCAGTACTTC. The V gene is TRBV28, the J gene TRBJ2-5; 8 positions match TRBD1. Germline V gene sequence: CDR1 MDHEN, CDR2 SYDVKM. The CDR3 runs to 13 residues. J gave up 2 bases and V 5 bases, and 1 base lay outside the gene matches. Filled out from reference TRBV28 and TRBJ2-5, the complete variable domain reads DVKVTQSSRYLVKRTGEKVFLECVQDMDHENMFWYRQDPGLGLRLIYFSYDVKMKEKGDIPEGYSVSREKKERFSLILESASTNQTSMYLCASSRDRQETQYFGPGTRLLVL.

The genes are TRBV9 and TRBJ2-3; 11 bases fit TRBD2. Losses at the gene ends were 0 bases for V and 6 bases for J; bases not matched to a gene: 9. This CDR3 has 17 residues. CDR1 SGDLS and CDR2 YYNGEE come from the germline V gene. The CDR3 bases are TGTGCCAGCAGCGTAGGGTCTAGCGGGAGGTTGTTGGATACGCAGTATTTT. Protein sequence: CASSVGSSGRLLDTQYF.

The rearrangement uses TRBV6-5 and TRBJ2-5, with D maybe TRBD1 (6 bases). CDR1 MNHEY and CDR2 SVGAGI come from the germline V gene. The CDR3 consists of 15 residues. Trimming took 2 bases from V and 5 from J, leaving 15 bases between them. Here the CDR3 reads CASSYAWGQGETQYF. The CDR3 DNA is TGTGCCAGCAGTTACGCTTGGGGGCAGGGGGAGACCCAGTACTTC.

This clone has only a few counts. The gene calls are TRBV6-4 and TRBJ1-2; possible D gene TRBD1, 5 bases. The V end was cut by 5 bases, the J end by 7 bases, with 11 bases between. Germline V gene data show CDR1 as MRHNA and CDR2 as SNTAGT. This CDR3 spans 12 amino acids. The CDR3 sequence: CASSWGEGGYTF. CDR3 coding DNA: TGTGCCAGCAGTTGGGGGGAGGGTGGCTACACCTTC.

The chain recombines TRBV30 with TRBJ2-7, with a weak D call TRBD2 (7 bases). Germline CDR1 is GTSNPN and CDR2 is SVGIG (reference sequence). Trimming cost V 0 bases and J 2 bases, with 23 bases left between them. This CDR3 has 18 amino acids. CDR3 DNA sequence: TGTGCCTGGAGTGTCGGGCTTCTGCGCGGGGGCTTTGCCTACGAGCAGTACTTC. It is translated as CAWSVGLLRGGFAYEQYF.

V is TRBV28 and J is TRBJ2-1; 11 bases match TRBD2. J lost 6 bases, V lost 2 bases, and 6 bases had no gene match. The CDR3 consists of 16 residues. Germline assignment: CDR1 MDHEN and CDR2 SYDVKM. The CDR3 DNA follows: TGTGCCAGCAGTTTAGGGTCTAGCGGGAGGATCAATGAGCAGTTCTTC. Its protein product is CASSLGSSGRINEQFF. Together with reference TRBV28 and TRBJ2-1, the CDR3 gives the full variable domain: DVKVTQSSRYLVKRTGEKVFLECVQDMDHENMFWYRQDPGLGLRLIYFSYDVKMKEKGDIPEGYSVSREKKERFSLILESASTNQTSMYLCASSLGSSGRINEQFFGPGTRLTVL.